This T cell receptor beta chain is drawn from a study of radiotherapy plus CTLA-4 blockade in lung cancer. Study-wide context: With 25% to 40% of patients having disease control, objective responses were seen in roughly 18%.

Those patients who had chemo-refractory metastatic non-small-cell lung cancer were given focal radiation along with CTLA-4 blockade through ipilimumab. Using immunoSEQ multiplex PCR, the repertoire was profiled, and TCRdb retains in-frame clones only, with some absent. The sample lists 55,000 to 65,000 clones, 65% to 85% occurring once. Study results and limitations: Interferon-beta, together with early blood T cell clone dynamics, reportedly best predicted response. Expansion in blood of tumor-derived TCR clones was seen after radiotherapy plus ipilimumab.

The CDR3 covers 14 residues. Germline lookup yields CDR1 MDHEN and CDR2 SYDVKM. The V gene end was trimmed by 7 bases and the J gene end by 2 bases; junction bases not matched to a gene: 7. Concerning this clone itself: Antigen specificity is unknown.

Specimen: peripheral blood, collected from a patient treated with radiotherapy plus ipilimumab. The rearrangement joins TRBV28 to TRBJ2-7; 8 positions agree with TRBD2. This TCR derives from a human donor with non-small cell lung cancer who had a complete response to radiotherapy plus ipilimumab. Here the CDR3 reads CASIGSGDTYEQYF. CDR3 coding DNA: TGTGCCAGCATAGGTAGCGGGGACACCTACGAGCAGTACTTC.